These 11 T cell receptor beta chains share one sample of origin, sequenced in a study of blood T cell repertoires in COVID-19. Data came from immunoSEQ multiplex PCR; TCRdb stores just in-frame clones and leaves some out. The data hold approximately 250,000 clones, with approximately 86% observed a single time. Material for sequencing was peripheral blood. The receptors were sampled from a woman aged 55-70 years with active or convalescent COVID-19.

The chain joins TRBV10-1 to TRBJ2-7, with 7 bases lining up with TRBD2. The germline V gene encodes CDR1 WNHNN and CDR2 SYGVQD (reference sequence). The ends lost 6 bases at V and 6 bases at J; junction bases unmatched: 8. There are 13 residues in the CDR3. CDR3 loop: CASSRAGEGEQYF. The CDR3 nucleotides read TGCGCCAGCAGCCGGGCGGGAGAGGGCGAGCAGTACTTC.

The J gene is TRBJ2-7, the V gene TRBV5-1; D is undetermined. Trimming cost V 4 bases and J 6 bases, with 14 bases left between them. Germline lookup yields CDR1 SGHRS and CDR2 YFSETQ. The CDR3 contains 13 residues. The CDR3 here is CASSVPGWAEQYF. DNA for the CDR3: TGCGCCAGCAGCGTACCCGGCTGGGCCGAGCAGTACTTC.

The rearrangement uses TRBV12-3 or TRBV12-4 and TRBJ1-2; the D is unclear. V was clipped by 2 bases and J by 6 bases, with 7 bases between them. The CDR3 is 12 amino acids. CDR3 in amino acids: CASSLTTNGYTF. The CDR3 coding sequence is TGTGCCAGCAGTTTAACGACAAATGGCTACACCTTC.

The chain carries TRBV18 and TRBJ2-2; 7 bases are shared with TRBD1. Germline CDR1 KGHSH, CDR2 LQKENI. J lost 5 bases, V lost 4 bases, and 4 bases had no gene match. The CDR3 covers 14 residues. The CDR3 spells CASSQGAITGELFF. CDR3 coding DNA: TGTGCCAGCTCACAGGGGGCGATAACCGGGGAGCTGTTTTTT.

V and J are TRBV19 and TRBJ1-6; TRBD1 matches 8 bases. Losses at the gene ends were 6 bases for V and 7 bases for J; bases not matched to a gene: 8. CDR1 is LNHDA, CDR2 SQIVND, per germline (reference sequence). The CDR3 is made up of 15 amino acids. The CDR3 nucleotides read TGTGCCAGTAGCCAGGACAGGGTTGGGAATTCACCCCTCCACTTT. It yields the protein CASSQDRVGNSPLHF.

The chain recombines TRBV4-1 with TRBJ2-7, with 9 bases fitting TRBD1. Germline assignment: CDR1 MGHRA and CDR2 YSYEKL. The CDR3 covers 16 residues. V gave up 2 bases and J gave up 0 bases; unmatched junction bases: 5. The CDR3 protein is CASSQRGQGSSYEQYV. The CDR3 coding sequence is TGCGCCAGCAGCCAACGGGGACAGGGTAGCTCCTACGAGCAGTACGTC.

The chain carries TRBV5-4 and TRBJ2-1; D perhaps matches TRBD1 (6 bases). CDR1 and CDR2 (germline): SGHNT, YYREEE (reference sequence). Trimming took 4 bases from V and 0 from J, leaving 11 bases between them. CDR3 length: 15 residues. The CDR3 nucleotides read TGTGCCAGCAGCCACGACAGGAGCTCCTACAATGAGCAGTTCTTC. It encodes CASSHDRSSYNEQFF.

The chain employs TRBV10-3 and TRBJ2-1, with TRBD2 matching over 11 bases. With V trimmed by 5 bases and J by 4 bases, 7 bases remained unmatched. The CDR3 totals 16 residues. The germline gives CDR1 ENHRY, CDR2 SYGVKD. This chain's CDR3 is CAISPGTSGEYNEQFF. In nucleotides, the CDR3 is TGTGCCATCAGTCCGGGGACTAGCGGAGAATACAATGAGCAGTTCTTC.

This chain uses TRBV11-2 with TRBJ2-1; the match to TRBD1 covers 8 bases. Germline CDR1 SGHAT, CDR2 FQNNGV. V lost 2 bases, J lost 6 bases, and 3 bases stayed unmatched. This CDR3 is 14 amino acids long. The DNA of the CDR3 is TGTGCCAGCAGCTTAAGGACAGGGAGCAATGAGCAGTTCTTC. It codes for CASSLRTGSNEQFF.

The chain combines TRBV7-9 with TRBJ1-3; possible D gene TRBD1, 5 bases. Germline-derived CDR1 and CDR2 are SEHNR and FQNEAQ (reference sequence). V lost 3 bases to trimming and J lost 1 base, with 13 bases between them. The CDR3 is 16 residues long. CDR3 sequence: CASSFWGETSGNTIYF. For the CDR3, the DNA is TGTGCCAGCAGCTTCTGGGGGGAGACATCTGGAAACACCATATATTTT.

Of note for this clone: This same CDR3 is encoded by further DNA sequences in the sample. CDR3 nucleotides: TGTGCCAGCAGCTTAGGGTCAGGGAGCACAGATACGCAGTATTTT. Protein product: CASSLGSGSTDTQYF. The chain couples TRBV7-2 to TRBJ2-3; a possible D gene is TRBD1 (5 bases). The CDR3 totals 15 residues. Germline CDR1 is SGHTA and CDR2 is FQGNSA. Trimming cost V 1 base and J 0 bases, with 8 bases left between them.